The 26 T cell receptor beta chains reported below all come from one sample, sequenced in a study of T-cell reconstitution after alpha-beta-depleted transplantation in children. Unique molecular identifiers were incorporated into the prepared TCRbeta library. TCRdb ran MiXCR on the PCR reads and lists one entry per CDR3 protein. The data show about 610,000 distinct CDR3 sequences, approximately 10% seen once. Sequencing was performed on PBMCs from the stem cell graft donor, taken from the stem cell graft. Receptors originate from a human donor who donated a stem cell graft to a child with acute myeloid leukemia.

This clonotype was seen at least ten times. The chain combines TRBV27 with TRBJ2-1; 13 bases align to TRBD2. Trimming cost V 6 bases and J 6 bases; bases outside gene matches: 8. This CDR3 has 16 amino acids. Germline V lookup: CDR1 MNHEY, CDR2 SMNVEV (reference sequence). In nucleotides, the CDR3 is TGTGCCAGCAGCTCTCCCGGGACTAGCGGGATCAATGAGCAGTTCTTC. Amino acids: CASSSPGTSGINEQFF.

This clonotype was counted only a few times. The V gene is TRBV20-1, the J gene TRBJ2-4, with TRBD1 identical over 7 bases. In germline, CDR1 is DFQATT, CDR2 SNEGSKA (reference sequence). Germline trimming cut 2 bases from V and 1 base from J; bases unmatched to any gene: 5. The CDR3 runs to 15 residues. DNA for the CDR3: TGCAGTGCTAGAAGTAGGGGGCTGGCCAAAAACATTCAGTACTTC. Residues: CSARSRGLAKNIQYF.

This clonotype has just a few counts. This chain uses TRBV7-9 with TRBJ2-1; D unclear. The germline gives CDR1 SEHNR, CDR2 FQNEAQ (reference sequence). There are 14 residues in the CDR3. V lost 7 bases and J lost 2, with 12 bases in between. The CDR3: CASTINLPYNEQFF. The CDR3 DNA is TGTGCCAGCACCATCAACCTCCCCTACAATGAGCAGTTCTTC.

This clonotype appeared a few times. Germline is not matched at one junction end, which may reflect a read error. CDR3 region: CASSLGGTAAGELFF. Written as DNA, the CDR3 is TGTGCTAGCAGCTTAGGCGGGACCGCGGCCGGGGAGCTGTTTTTT. The chain carries TRBV7-7 and TRBJ2-2, with D possibly TRBD2 on 6 matching bases. This CDR3 spans 15 amino acids. Germline-derived CDR1 and CDR2 are SSHAT and FNYEAQ (reference sequence).

In this sample, this clonotype turned up a few times. The chain carries TRBV7-9 and TRBJ2-5; a weak D match, TRBD1 (5 bases). Germline V CDR1 and CDR2: SEHNR, FQNEAQ (reference sequence). The CDR3 spans 14 residues. The germline V and J ends were trimmed by 1 base and 4 bases, with 10 bases remaining between them. The CDR3 sequence is CASSLDGRVETQYF. CDR3 coding DNA: TGTGCCAGCAGCTTAGATGGCAGGGTAGAGACCCAGTACTTC.

Only a few counts were recorded for this clonotype. J is TRBJ2-1 and V is TRBV7-3, with 13 positions matching TRBD2. The germline V gene encodes CDR1 SGHTA and CDR2 FQGTGA. J lost 4 bases, V lost 3 bases, and 6 bases had no gene match. This CDR3 has 17 amino acids. The CDR3 spells CASSFTSGRASYNEQFF. The DNA for the CDR3 is TGTGCCAGCAGCTTTACTAGCGGGAGGGCCTCGTACAATGAGCAGTTCTTC.

Many counts were recorded for this clonotype. This sequence joins TRBV20-1 and TRBJ2-1; 12 bases align to TRBD2. After removal of 7 bases from V and 4 bases from J, the junction contained 5 bases not matched to a gene. This CDR3 is built from 14 residues. Germline-derived CDR1 and CDR2 are DFQATT and SNEGSKA (reference sequence). The CDR3 here is CSVQGLAGYNEQFF. The CDR3 DNA follows: TGCAGTGTCCAAGGACTAGCGGGGTACAATGAGCAGTTCTTC.

The rearrangement uses TRBV6-9 and TRBJ2-2, with 7 bases identical to TRBD2. The V segment lost 4 bases and the J segment 1 base; nucleotides outside the gene matches: 3. CDR1 is MNHGY and CDR2 is SVAAGI in the germline V gene. There are 15 residues in the CDR3. The CDR3 nucleotides are TGTGCCAGCAGTTTGGAGCGGGGGAACACCGGGGAGCTGTTTTTT. This codes for CASSLERGNTGELFF.

The J gene is TRBJ2-1, the V gene TRBV5-1; 14 positions match TRBD2. CDR1 and CDR2 (germline): SGHRS, YFSETQ. This CDR3 comprises 17 residues. V trimming: 4 bases; J trimming: 10 bases; junction bases outside the gene matches: 13. The CDR3 DNA reads TGCGCCAGCAGCCCCAGTCCGGGACTAGCGGGAGCAGGAGAGCAGTTCTTC. Amino acids: CASSPSPGLAGAGEQFF.

This clonotype was seen a handful of times. This sequence joins TRBV28 and TRBJ1-2, with 11 nucleotides matching TRBD1. V gave up 4 bases and J gave up 4 bases; unmatched junction bases: 8. There are 16 residues in the CDR3. Germline V gene lookup returns CDR1 MDHEN and CDR2 SYDVKM. The CDR3 region has the DNA TGTGCCAGCAGTTCCCAACGGACAGGGGGCGGCTATGGCTACACCTTC. It is translated as CASSSQRTGGGYGYTF.

This clonotype was found many times. The J gene is TRBJ2-4, the V gene TRBV12-3 or TRBV12-4; D is uncertain. This CDR3 has 16 residues. V lost 5 bases and J lost 0, with 14 bases in between. The CDR3 nucleotides are TGTGCCAGCAGTCAGGCCAGCGCCTTAGCCAAAAACATTCAGTACTTC. Encoded protein: CASSQASALAKNIQYF.

This clonotype came up a few times. The gene calls are TRBV20-1 and TRBJ2-3; 10 bases are shared with TRBD2. There are 15 residues in the CDR3. The V gene's germline CDR1 is DFQATT and CDR2 SNEGSKA (reference sequence). Losses at the gene ends were 0 bases for V and 5 bases for J; bases not matched to a gene: 5. The CDR3 is CSARDLAGVIDTQYF. CDR3 DNA: TGCAGTGCTAGAGATCTAGCGGGAGTGATAGATACGCAGTATTTT.

This clonotype was picked up many times. The genes are TRBV28 and TRBJ2-6, with D maybe TRBD2 (5 bases). Between the trimmed V and J ends, which lost 5 bases and 3 bases, there was a span of 11 bases. Germline V gene lookup returns CDR1 MDHEN and CDR2 SYDVKM. This CDR3 is built from 15 residues. CDR3 bases: TGTGCCAGCAGTATCCCCGGGAATGGGGCCAACGTCCTGACTTTC. Translation: CASSIPGNGANVLTF.

This clonotype has more than one count but fewer than ten. The rearrangement uses TRBV4-3 and TRBJ1-4; the D gene is possibly TRBD1 (5 bases). The V gene's germline CDR1 is LGHNA and CDR2 YSLEER. The CDR3 extends over 16 amino acids. V lost 4 bases and J 8 bases, leaving 20 bases between the germline ends. This chain's CDR3 is CASSPSAGSGREKLFF. In DNA, the CDR3 is TGCGCCAGCAGCCCCTCAGCAGGGTCGGGGAGGGAAAAACTGTTTTTT.

Only a few counts were recorded for this clonotype. The chain has TRBV7-3 and TRBJ1-5, with TRBD1 matching 8 bases. CDR3 length: 15 residues. Germline lookup yields CDR1 SGHTA and CDR2 FQGTGA. With V trimmed by 5 bases and J by 3 bases, 6 bases remained unmatched. This chain's CDR3 is CASSIQGGLNQPQHF. The CDR3 nucleotides read TGTGCCAGCAGCATACAGGGGGGGCTCAATCAGCCCCAGCATTTT.

The chain has TRBV9 and TRBJ2-7, with TRBD2 matching 11 bases. The V and J ends lost 2 bases and 5 bases, in that order; junction bases with no gene match: 3. CDR1 is SGDLS, CDR2 YYNGEE, per germline. CDR3 size: 14 residues. CDR3 coding DNA: TGTGCCAGCAGCGTGACTAGCGGGAACGACGAGCAGTACTTC. Encoded protein: CASSVTSGNDEQYF.

At least ten counts were recorded for this clonotype. The chain joins TRBV29-1 to TRBJ2-4, with a weak D call TRBD1 (6 bases). Between the trimmed V and J ends, which lost 6 bases and 6 bases, there was a span of 12 bases. In germline, CDR1 is SQVTM, CDR2 ANQGSEA. There are 12 residues in the CDR3. The chain's CDR3 is CSVRTQGNIQYF. In DNA, the CDR3 is TGCAGCGTCCGGACACAGGGAAACATTCAGTACTTC.

The chain uses TRBV29-1 and TRBJ2-1; 10 bases line up with TRBD2. The V segment lost 2 bases and the J segment 7 bases; nucleotides outside the gene matches: 8. The CDR3 has 15 residues. Germline CDR1 is SQVTM and CDR2 is ANQGSEA. Here the CDR3 reads CSVEMRLAGANEQFF. CDR3 bases: TGCAGCGTTGAAATGCGACTAGCGGGTGCAAATGAGCAGTTCTTC.

Many counts were recorded for this clonotype. This rearrangement joins TRBV24-1 to TRBJ2-5, with D perhaps TRBD1 or TRBD2 (6 bases each). V was pared by 3 bases and J by 4 bases, with 20 bases between. The CDR3 contains 17 residues. Per germline, CDR1 KGHDR and CDR2 SFDVKD. The DNA of the CDR3 is TGTGCCACCAGTGATCCCTCGGGCCCGGGGGCCCTAGAGACCCAGTACTTC. Translated, it gives CATSDPSGPGALETQYF.

As for this clonotype: This may stem from a read error, because a much larger clone lies one nucleotide away. The chain links TRBV20-1 to TRBJ2-3, with a tentative D call TRBD2 (6 bases). Trimming shortened V by 3 bases and J by 2 bases, and 15 bases separated the two germline ends. This CDR3 contains 15 residues. Germline V gene data show CDR1 as DFQATT and CDR2 as SNEGSKA (reference sequence). This CDR3 is CSAREGCSSTDTQYF. The CDR3 DNA is TGCAGTGCTAGGGAGGGGTGTTCCTCCACAGATACGCAGTATTTT.

Many counts were recorded for this clonotype. The chain carries TRBV7-2 and TRBJ2-1, with 7 nucleotides matching TRBD1. Germline V lookup: CDR1 SGHTA, CDR2 FQGNSA. V was pared by 1 base and J by 14 bases, with 5 bases of the junction left unmatched. This CDR3 contains 12 residues. CDR3 DNA: TGTGCCAGCAGCTTAGGCAGGGGGTCCGAGTTCTTC. It encodes CASSLGRGSEFF.

V is TRBV20-1 and J is TRBJ2-5; D ambiguous. Per the germline V gene, CDR1 is DFQATT and CDR2 is SNEGSKA (reference sequence). V shed 0 bases and J shed 4 bases, with 24 bases lying between them. The CDR3 is made up of 18 amino acids. CDR3 in amino acids: CSARDGSLGRPTAETQYF. The CDR3 DNA sequence: TGCAGTGCTAGAGATGGCTCCCTCGGTCGGCCCACCGCAGAGACCCAGTACTTC.

This clonotype was recorded a few times. The rearrangement joins TRBV28 to TRBJ2-3; 7 bases are shared with TRBD2. CDR1 MDHEN and CDR2 SYDVKM come from the germline V gene. Losses at the gene ends were 3 bases for V and 0 bases for J; bases not matched to a gene: 6. The CDR3 extends over 16 amino acids. CDR3 protein: CASSFSGRLSTDTQYF. Written as DNA, the CDR3 is TGTGCCAGCAGTTTCTCCGGGAGGCTGAGCACAGATACGCAGTATTTT.

In its sample, this clonotype was seen many times. The J gene is TRBJ2-1, the V gene TRBV12-3 or TRBV12-4, with 7 bases that match TRBD2. The CDR3 consists of 16 residues. Trimming took 4 bases from V and 2 from J; bases not matched to a gene: 8. The CDR3 sequence: CASSYGGSITYNEQFF. The CDR3 DNA follows: TGTGCCAGCAGTTATGGCGGGAGCATCACCTACAATGAGCAGTTCTTC.

This chain links TRBV19 with TRBJ2-1, with 8 positions matching TRBD2. The CDR3 is 15 amino acids. V lost 6 bases and J lost 9; bases outside the gene matches: 13. The germline V gene has CDR1 LNHDA and CDR2 SQIVND (reference sequence). CDR3 loop: CASRSLRERETEQFF. The CDR3 nucleotides are TGTGCCAGTAGGAGTTTGAGGGAGCGGGAGACTGAGCAGTTCTTC. Full variable domain (missing parts from reference TRBV19 and TRBJ2-1): DGGITQSPKYLFRKEGQNVTLSCEQNLNHDAMYWYRQDPGQGLRLIYYSQIVNDFQKGDIAEGYSVSREKKESFPLTVTSAQKNPTAFYLCASRSLRERETEQFFGPGTRLTVL.

This chain connects TRBV11-2 to TRBJ1-1, with D uncertain. The germline V gene encodes CDR1 SGHAT and CDR2 FQNNGV. Trimming took off 2 bases at V and 6 bases at J, with 10 bases between the two ends. The CDR3 covers 13 residues. CDR3 sequence: CASSLIGGAEAFF. The CDR3 region has the DNA TGTGCCAGCAGCTTAATTGGCGGCGCTGAAGCTTTCTTT.